The 9 T cell receptor beta chains given below trace back to one sample, sequenced in a study of blood T cell repertoires in COVID-19. The data were produced by immunoSEQ multiplex PCR, yet TCRdb's version contains in-frame clones alone and is incomplete. Of 200,000 to 300,000 clones in the sample, around 81% were seen once. Input material: peripheral blood. The receptors stem from a woman aged 80 or over with COVID-19, enrolled during active disease.

The V gene is TRBV6-5, the J gene TRBJ2-5, with D perhaps matching TRBD2 (6 bases). Germline V lookup: CDR1 MNHEY, CDR2 SVGAGI. V lost 7 bases and J lost 2, with 14 bases in between. CDR3 length equals 14 residues. CDR3 DNA: TGTGCCAGCAAGGCGGGGATTCTTCAAGAGACCCAGTACTTC. Translating gives CASKAGILQETQYF.

This chain links TRBV2 with TRBJ2-6, with a tentative D call TRBD1 (6 bases). The V gene's germline CDR1 is SNHLY and CDR2 FYNNEI. The CDR3 spans 16 residues. The ends were cut back, 6 bases at V and 3 bases at J, with 15 bases in the middle. CDR3 DNA sequence: TGTGCCAGCAGCGCTTACAGGGCCTTTGGGGCCAACGTCCTGACTTTC. Translating it yields CASSAYRAFGANVLTF. The full variable domain, rest sourced from reference TRBV2 and TRBJ2-6, is EPEVTQTPSHQVTQMGQEVILRCVPISNHLYFYWYRQILGQKVEFLVSFYNNEISEKSEIFDDQFSVERPDGSNFTLKIRSTKLEDSAMYFCASSAYRAFGANVLTFGAGSRLTVL.

Comments on this clone: Mismatch with germline at one junction end may stem from a read error. V usage is TRBV7-7 and J usage is TRBJ2-5; D unresolved. CDR1 is SSHAT, CDR2 FNYEAQ, per germline (reference sequence). The CDR3 covers 13 residues. The CDR3 sequence: CASSLSQKETQYF. In nucleotides, the CDR3 is TGTGCTAGCAGCTTAAGTCAGAAAGAGACCCAGTACTTC.

The V call is TRBV30, the J call TRBJ2-7; possibly TRBD2 for D (6 bases). Between the trimmed V and J ends, which lost 3 bases and 7 bases, there was a span of 19 bases. This CDR3 comprises 14 residues. Germline V gives CDR1 GTSNPN, CDR2 SVGIG (reference sequence). The CDR3 reads CAWSRGGGAREQYF. The CDR3 DNA is TGTGCCTGGAGCCGGGGAGGAGGGGCGCGGGAGCAGTACTTC.

This chain joins TRBV12-3 or TRBV12-4 and TRBJ2-7; D gene unclear. This CDR3 spans 13 amino acids. Trimming pared 6 bases from V and 0 bases from J, leaving 9 bases between. Here the CDR3 DNA reads TGTGCCAGCAGCCCCCCCAACTCCTACGAGCAGTACTTC. Translation: CASSPPNSYEQYF.

This clone was picked up a small number of times. The chain links TRBV11-2 to TRBJ2-7; 8 positions agree with TRBD2. Germline CDR1 is SGHAT and CDR2 is FQNNGV. This CDR3 is 16 amino acids long. Trimming at V came to 0 bases and at J to 2 bases, leaving 6 bases not matched to a gene. The CDR3 sequence: CASSLDMTGGTYEQYF. The DNA of the CDR3 is TGTGCCAGCAGCTTAGATATGACGGGAGGGACCTACGAGCAGTACTTC.

The V and J genes are TRBV5-5 and TRBJ2-3; 7 bases are a match to TRBD1. V was pared by 6 bases and J by 4 bases, with 14 bases of the junction left unmatched. Germline lookup yields CDR1 SGHKS and CDR2 YYEKEE (reference sequence). The CDR3 totals 16 residues. The CDR3 sequence is CASILLLGGAADTQYF. The CDR3, as DNA: TGTGCCAGCATCCTTCTATTAGGGGGCGCCGCAGATACGCAGTATTTT.

J is TRBJ1-1 and V is TRBV10-3, with D possibly TRBD1 on 6 matching bases. This CDR3 region has 12 residues. Trimming stripped 6 bases from V and 1 base from J, with 6 bases between. Germline V gene lookup returns CDR1 ENHRY and CDR2 SYGVKD. The CDR3 region has the DNA TGTGCCATCAGGGGACAGAACACTGAAGCTTTCTTT. Translation gives CAIRGQNTEAFF.

CDR3 residues: CASSQEKLSYEQYF. CDR3 nucleotides: TGTGCCAGCAGCCAAGAAAAACTCTCCTACGAGCAGTACTTC. The rearrangement uses TRBV4-2 and TRBJ2-7; unclear D gene. Germline V lookup: CDR1 LGHNA, CDR2 YNFKEQ. V was cut by 0 bases and J by 0 bases, with 6 bases left in between. The CDR3 loop spans 14 amino acids.